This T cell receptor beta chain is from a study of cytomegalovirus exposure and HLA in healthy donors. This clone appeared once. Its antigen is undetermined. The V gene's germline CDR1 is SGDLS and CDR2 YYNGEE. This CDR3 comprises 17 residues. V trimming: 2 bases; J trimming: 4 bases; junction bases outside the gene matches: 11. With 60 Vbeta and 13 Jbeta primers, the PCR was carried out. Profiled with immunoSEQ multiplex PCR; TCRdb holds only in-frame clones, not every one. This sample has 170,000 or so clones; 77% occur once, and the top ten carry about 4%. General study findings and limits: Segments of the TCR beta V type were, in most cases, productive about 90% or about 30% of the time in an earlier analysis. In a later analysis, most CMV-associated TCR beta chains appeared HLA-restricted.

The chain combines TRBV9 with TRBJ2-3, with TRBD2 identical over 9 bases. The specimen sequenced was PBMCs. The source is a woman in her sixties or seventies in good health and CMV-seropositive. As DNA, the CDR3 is TGTGCCAGCAGCGTGAGGGCGGGGGGGTTGGTCGCAGATACGCAGTATTTT. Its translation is CASSVRAGGLVADTQYF.